These 32 T cell receptor beta chains came from one sample sequenced in a study of blood T cell repertoires in COVID-19. Profiling relied on immunoSEQ multiplex PCR, and the TCRdb table lists in-frame clones only, not all of them. The sample comprises 220,000 or so clones, over 75% of which are singletons, and around 3.2% rests with the top ten. Sequencing used PBMCs or T cells enriched from blood (not recorded which). Receptors originate from a woman aged 18 to 35 in a cohort exposed to, infected with or recovered from COVID-19 (not recorded which).

This chain connects TRBV28 to TRBJ2-7, with TRBD1 matching 9 bases. CDR1 is MDHEN, CDR2 SYDVKM, per germline. After removal of 7 bases from V and 3 bases from J, the junction contained 7 bases not matched to a gene. CDR3 length: 14 residues. CDR3 residues: CASTWTGEVYEQYF. CDR3 in DNA: TGTGCCAGCACCTGGACAGGGGAAGTCTACGAGCAGTACTTC.

The chain carries TRBV28 and TRBJ2-1, with a possible D match to TRBD2 (6 bases). This CDR3 is built from 14 residues. Between the trimmed V and J ends, which lost 2 bases and 7 bases, there was a span of 12 bases. The germline gives CDR1 MDHEN, CDR2 SYDVKM. Written as DNA, the CDR3 is TGTGCCAGCAGTTTAGCGGGGAGTCTAAATGAGCAGTTCTTC. This sequence encodes CASSLAGSLNEQFF.

The V and J genes are TRBV5-1 and TRBJ2-5; 9 bases map to TRBD2. After removal of 4 bases from V and 1 base from J, the junction contained 11 bases not matched to a gene. Germline loops: CDR1 SGHRS, CDR2 YFSETQ. This CDR3 contains 17 residues. This CDR3 is CASSPRASGATQETQYF. CDR3 in DNA: TGCGCCAGCAGCCCCCGAGCTAGCGGGGCGACCCAAGAGACCCAGTACTTC.

V is TRBV5-1 and J is TRBJ2-5; 12 bases are shared with TRBD2. The CDR3 totals 15 residues. V was clipped by 5 bases and J by 5 bases; unmatched bases: 7. The germline V gene has CDR1 SGHRS and CDR2 YFSETQ. The CDR3, as DNA: TGCGCCAGCAGGGGGACTAGCGGGTTTGGGGAGACCCAGTACTTC. This sequence encodes CASRGTSGFGETQYF. Complete variable domain (other parts from reference TRBV5-1 and TRBJ2-5): KAGVTQTPRYLIKTRGQQVTLSCSPISGHRSVSWYQQTPGQGLQFLFEYFSETQRNKGNFPGRFSGRQFSNSRSEMNVSTLELGDSALYLCASRGTSGFGETQYFGPGTRLLVL.

The J gene is TRBJ1-1, the V gene TRBV5-1; 8 bases map to TRBD1. The CDR3 spans 13 residues. J gave up 4 bases and V 7 bases, and 6 bases lay outside the gene matches. CDR1 is SGHRS and CDR2 is YFSETQ in the germline V gene. The CDR3 sequence is CASGAGGPTEAFF. The CDR3 nucleotides are TGCGCCAGCGGGGCAGGGGGCCCCACTGAAGCTTTCTTT.

This chain joins TRBV18 and TRBJ2-7; 8 bases match TRBD1. The V gene's germline CDR1 is KGHSH and CDR2 LQKENI. Unmatched junction bases numbered 8, after V lost 3 bases and J lost 7 bases. This CDR3 contains 14 residues. CDR3 DNA sequence: TGTGCCAGCTCACCCACAGGGGGGAACCGGGAGCAGTACTTC. This encodes CASSPTGGNREQYF.

The J gene is TRBJ2-1, the V gene TRBV7-9, with 9 bases matching TRBD2. This CDR3 has 15 amino acids. Trimming cost V 6 bases and J 8 bases; bases outside gene matches: 11. From germline, CDR1 is SEHNR and CDR2 FQNEAQ (reference sequence). The CDR3 loop reads CASSSSGKSIHEQFF. CDR3 DNA sequence: TGTGCCAGCAGTTCTAGCGGGAAGAGCATCCATGAGCAGTTCTTC.

This clone was recorded once. The gene calls are TRBV5-1 and TRBJ2-5; D gene ambiguous. Germline CDR1 reads SGHRS; CDR2 reads YFSETQ. The CDR3 has 15 amino acids. Trimming took 5 bases from V and 5 from J, leaving 19 bases between them. CDR3 protein: CASRISAGEAETQYF. The CDR3 region has the DNA TGCGCCAGCAGAATTTCTGCTGGAGAGGCGGAGACCCAGTACTTC.

V usage is TRBV3-1 (or the pseudogene TRBV3-2) and J usage is TRBJ2-3; 10 bases are shared with TRBD2. This CDR3 region has 16 residues. Germline values: CDR1 LGHDT, CDR2 YNNKEL (reference sequence). The J segment lost 2 bases and the V segment lost 4 bases, leaving 6 bases of the junction unmatched. CDR3 in amino acids: CASSPLAGVYTDTQYF. The CDR3 coding sequence is TGTGCCAGCAGCCCCCTAGCGGGAGTTTACACAGATACGCAGTATTTT.

This clone was found a few times. The same CDR3 also results from other DNA sequences found in this sample. This sequence joins TRBV19 and TRBJ2-1; 8 bases match TRBD1. Germline V gene data show CDR1 as LNHDA and CDR2 as SQIVND (reference sequence). J gave up 0 bases and V 4 bases, and 2 bases lay outside the gene matches. The CDR3 covers 15 residues. This chain's CDR3 is CASSRQGSSYNEQFF. Here the CDR3 DNA reads TGTGCCAGTAGTAGACAGGGGAGCTCCTACAATGAGCAGTTCTTC.

This chain connects TRBV29-1 to TRBJ2-1, with D possibly TRBD1 on 6 matching bases. The length of the CDR3 is 15 residues. The germline V and J ends were trimmed by 1 base and 0 bases, with 10 bases remaining between them. CDR1 and CDR2 (germline): SQVTM, ANQGSEA. CDR3 loop: CSVEGGTNSYNEQFF. The CDR3 nucleotides read TGCAGCGTTGAAGGGGGGACAAACTCCTACAATGAGCAGTTCTTC.

The rearrangement uses TRBV29-1 and TRBJ2-7, with 9 bases matching TRBD1. The CDR3 contains 14 residues. CDR1 and CDR2 from the germline V gene are SQVTM and ANQGSEA. V trimming: 6 bases; J trimming: 3 bases; junction bases outside the gene matches: 9. The CDR3 protein is CSVSTGTGYYEQYF. CDR3 DNA: TGCAGCGTGAGTACCGGGACAGGGTACTACGAGCAGTACTTC.

The CDR3 here is CASSERQNGYTF. CDR3 bases: TGTGCCAGCAGCGAAAGACAGAATGGCTACACCTTC. The chain joins TRBV5-4 to TRBJ1-2; D might be TRBD1 (5 bases). V was pared by 4 bases and J by 6 bases, with 10 bases between. Germline V lookup: CDR1 SGHNT, CDR2 YYREEE (reference sequence). The CDR3 is made up of 12 amino acids.

This chain joins TRBV9 and TRBJ2-3; D gene ambiguous. The V gene's germline CDR1 is SGDLS and CDR2 YYNGEE. CDR3 length: 13 amino acids. V was pared by 3 bases and J by 3 bases, with 8 bases between. The CDR3 nucleotides are TGTGCCAGCAGCGCGAGAAAAACAGATACGCAGTATTTT. Its translation: CASSARKTDTQYF.

The genes are TRBV9 and TRBJ1-3, with D perhaps TRBD1 (6 bases). Germline-derived CDR1 and CDR2 are SGDLS and YYNGEE. Trimming removed 0 bases at V and 0 bases at J, with 10 bases between. CDR3 length equals 16 residues. The CDR3 sequence is CASSVGGPTSGNTIYF. CDR3 coding DNA: TGTGCCAGCAGCGTAGGGGGGCCGACCTCTGGAAACACCATATATTTT.

The table lists this clone with a few counts. V and J are TRBV25-1 and TRBJ1-1; 9 bases agree with TRBD1. Germline-derived CDR1 and CDR2 are MGHDK and SYGVNS. The length of the CDR3 is 13 residues. The V segment lost 3 bases and the J segment 7 bases; nucleotides outside the gene matches: 3. The DNA for the CDR3 is TGTGCCAGCAGTGACTCGGGACAGGGTGAAGCTTTCTTT. Translating gives CASSDSGQGEAFF.

The CDR3 is CATSERTGVEQYF. For the CDR3, the DNA is TGTGCCACCAGTGAGCGGACAGGGGTCGAGCAGTACTTC. The chain carries TRBV24-1 and TRBJ2-7, with 9 bases that match TRBD1. In germline, CDR1 is KGHDR, CDR2 SFDVKD. The V segment lost 4 bases and the J segment 6 bases; nucleotides outside the gene matches: 3. This CDR3 has 13 residues.

This chain joins TRBV6-6 and TRBJ2-7; D is uncertain. This CDR3 region has 14 residues. Trimming removed 5 bases at V and 3 bases at J, with 14 bases between. In germline, CDR1 is MNHNY, CDR2 SVGAGI (reference sequence). The CDR3 here is CASSPKLVVYEQYF. As DNA, the CDR3 is TGTGCCAGCAGTCCCAAACTGGTAGTCTACGAGCAGTACTTC.

The chain has TRBV18 and TRBJ1-1, with D unclear. Germline CDR1 reads KGHSH; CDR2 reads LQKENI. V gave up 2 bases and J gave up 0 bases, with 7 bases separating them. The CDR3 spans 14 residues. The DNA for the CDR3 is TGTGCCAGCTCACCAGAGGGCGTGAACACTGAAGCTTTCTTT. It encodes CASSPEGVNTEAFF.

The chain links TRBV19 to TRBJ1-2, with TRBD1 matching 8 bases. In germline, CDR1 is LNHDA, CDR2 SQIVND (reference sequence). The length of the CDR3 is 17 residues. Trimming at V came to 3 bases and at J to 6 bases, leaving 15 bases not matched to a gene. The CDR3 loop reads CASSIRQGAMGVDGYTF. The CDR3 DNA follows: TGTGCCAGTAGTATCCGGCAGGGGGCGATGGGAGTGGATGGCTACACCTTC.

The chain is built from TRBV6-4 and TRBJ2-3; 12 bases map to TRBD2. The CDR3 covers 17 residues. The V gene end was trimmed by 5 bases and the J gene end by 3 bases; junction bases not matched to a gene: 9. The V gene's germline CDR1 is MRHNA and CDR2 SNTAGT. CDR3 sequence reads: CASSHTPTSGRTDTQYF. The CDR3 nucleotides read TGTGCCAGCAGTCACACCCCGACTAGCGGGAGAACAGATACGCAGTATTTT.

The gene calls are TRBV9 and TRBJ2-3, with a weak D call TRBD2 (5 bases). Trimming removed 0 bases at V and 2 bases at J, with 13 bases between. CDR1 is SGDLS and CDR2 is YYNGEE in the germline V gene. This CDR3 has 16 residues. The CDR3 bases are TGTGCCAGCAGCGTAGGTGCCGGGAAGGACACAGATACGCAGTATTTT. Translating gives CASSVGAGKDTDTQYF.

CDR3 loop: CASRGVGDINQPQHF. The CDR3 nucleotides are TGTGCCAGTAGGGGGGTGGGGGACATAAATCAGCCCCAGCATTTT. The genes are TRBV19 and TRBJ1-5; D is perhaps TRBD1 (6 bases). With 6 bases removed from V and 4 bases from J, the gap between germline ends came to 16 bases. There are 15 residues in the CDR3. Germline lookup yields CDR1 LNHDA and CDR2 SQIVND (reference sequence).

The V gene is TRBV5-5, the J gene TRBJ2-3; 7 bases fit TRBD2. Per the germline V gene, CDR1 is SGHKS and CDR2 is YYEKEE (reference sequence). The CDR3 extends over 16 amino acids. J gave up 1 base and V 4 bases, and 9 bases lay outside the gene matches. The CDR3 loop reads CASSPSGGRGTDTQYF. CDR3 in DNA: TGTGCCAGCAGCCCGAGCGGCGGGAGAGGCACAGATACGCAGTATTTT. The full variable domain, its missing parts supplied by reference TRBV5-5 and TRBJ2-3, is DAGVTQSPTHLIKTRGQQVTLRCSPISGHKSVSWYQQVLGQGPQFIFQYYEKEERGRGNFPDRFSARQFPNYSSELNVNALLLGDSALYLCASSPSGGRGTDTQYFGPGTRLTVL.

The chain carries TRBV5-1 and TRBJ2-2, with TRBD2 identical over 10 bases. Germline CDR1 is SGHRS and CDR2 is YFSETQ. This CDR3 contains 19 residues. Trimming took 3 bases from V and 3 from J; bases not matched to a gene: 14. CDR3 sequence reads: CASSSPASGRALDTGELFF. CDR3 coding DNA: TGCGCCAGCAGCTCACCAGCCAGCGGGAGGGCCTTGGACACCGGGGAGCTGTTTTTT.

The chain uses TRBV6-2 or TRBV6-3 and TRBJ2-1; 8 bases agree with TRBD1. The CDR3 totals 17 residues. CDR1 is MNHEY and CDR2 is SVGEGT in the germline V gene. J was trimmed by 5 bases and V by 2 bases; bases with no gene match: 11. The CDR3 bases are TGTGCCAGCAGTTACCACCTATGGGACAGGTCGAACAATGAGCAGTTCTTC. Protein product: CASSYHLWDRSNNEQFF.

The rearrangement uses TRBV18 and TRBJ2-1; D unresolved. The germline CDR1 and CDR2 sequences are KGHSH and LQKENI. Trimming took off 4 bases at V and 6 bases at J, with 10 bases between the two ends. The CDR3 extends over 13 amino acids. The CDR3 sequence: CASSLGSGNEQFF. Here the CDR3 DNA reads TGTGCCAGCTCACTAGGTTCAGGCAATGAGCAGTTCTTC.

The J gene is TRBJ2-5, the V gene TRBV6-5, with D tentatively TRBD1 (5 bases). Germline-derived CDR1 and CDR2 are MNHEY and SVGAGI. V dropped 4 bases and J dropped 5 bases, with 11 bases sitting between them. The CDR3 totals 13 residues. CDR3 in amino acids: CASSLQEGETQYF. The CDR3 coding sequence is TGTGCCAGCAGTTTACAGGAAGGGGAGACCCAGTACTTC.

This clone was seen only once. The chain employs TRBV29-1 and TRBJ2-3; no reliable D call. V gave up 8 bases and J gave up 6 bases, with 15 bases separating them. The CDR3 consists of 12 residues. Germline lookup yields CDR1 SQVTM and CDR2 ANQGSEA. This chain's CDR3 is CSLMRSGDTQYF. CDR3 bases: TGCAGCCTCATGCGGTCCGGGGATACGCAGTATTTT.

This clone was observed once. This rearrangement joins TRBV3-1 (or the pseudogene TRBV3-2) to TRBJ2-5, with D tentatively TRBD2 (6 bases). V lost 4 bases and J lost 5, with 17 bases in between. CDR3 length equals 15 residues. CDR1 LGHDT and CDR2 YNNKEL come from the germline V gene (reference sequence). The CDR3 loop is CASSPGVAEEETQYF. In DNA, the CDR3 is TGTGCCAGCAGCCCCGGGGTAGCGGAGGAGGAGACCCAGTACTTC.

V is TRBV25-1 and J is TRBJ1-1; D uncertain. The CDR3 runs to 15 residues. V dropped 3 bases and J dropped 1 base, with 12 bases sitting between them. From germline, CDR1 is MGHDK and CDR2 SYGVNS. This CDR3 is CASSDQVLGNTEAFF. The CDR3 DNA reads TGTGCCAGCAGTGACCAGGTACTGGGGAACACTGAAGCTTTCTTT. Complete variable domain (other parts from reference TRBV25-1 and TRBJ1-1): EADIYQTPRYLVIGTGKKITLECSQTMGHDKMYWYQQDPGMELHLIHYSYGVNSTEKGDLSSESTVSRIRTEHFPLTLESARPSHTSQYLCASSDQVLGNTEAFFGQGTRLTVV.

As DNA, the CDR3 is TGTGCCAGCAGCCCCTCGTTGGACGGGACAGGTAGCGGCTACACCTTC. Amino acid sequence: CASSPSLDGTGSGYTF. The genes are TRBV3-1 (or the pseudogene TRBV3-2) and TRBJ1-2; 8 bases are a match to TRBD1. The ends lost 4 bases at V and 8 bases at J; junction bases unmatched: 15. This CDR3 is 16 amino acids long. The V gene's germline CDR1 is LGHDT and CDR2 YNNKEL (reference sequence).